This T cell receptor beta chain was obtained from a study of identifying expanded T cells in peripheral blood. The table came from immunoSEQ multiplex PCR; TCRdb's copy has only in-frame clones and leaves some out. This sample has 75,000 to 90,000 clones, with roughly 89% found just once. Germline lookup yields CDR1 MGHDK and CDR2 SYGVNS. The CDR3 extends over 18 amino acids. Trimming took 2 bases from V and 0 from J, leaving 19 bases between them. Sequencing was done on a sample of blood. The chain uses TRBV25-1 and TRBJ1-1; D perhaps matches TRBD1 (6 bases). This receptor was taken from a person aged 18 to 70 in good health. In DNA form, the CDR3 reads TGTGCCAGCAGTGAAAGAATCCCCACAGGGCGAATGAACACTGAAGCTTTCTTT. It yields the protein CASSERIPTGRMNTEAFF.